Listed below are T cell receptor beta chains from one sample, sequenced in a study of blood T cell repertoires in COVID-19. Measured with immunoSEQ multiplex PCR; TCRdb has only the in-frame clones, and not every one. There are under 350,000 clones in the sample; roughly 85% occur only once, and 7.2% lies in the top ten. Specimen: peripheral blood. The receptor source for this set is a human donor in a cohort sampled during active COVID-19. CDR3s include the opening cysteine and the closing phenylalanine or tryptophan. Fields, in order: J gene, V gene, D gene, clone size, CDR3 DNA, CDR3 protein. D genes are given only for firm matches. Rows may omit the clone size; those that give it use once, few, many or a size class.

TRBJ2-3,TRBV7-6,TRBD1,.,TGTGCCAGCAGCTTAGCAGGTCTCAGGGGGGATACGCAGTATTTT,CASSLAGLRGDTQYF
TRBJ1-1,TRBV5-1,.,.,TGCGCCAGCAGCGATCAGGGCAACACTGAAGCTTTCTTT,CASSDQGNTEAFF
TRBJ1-2,TRBV3-1/TRBV3-2,TRBD1,.,TGTGCCAGCAGCCACGGACAGGGAGTTTTAAATGGCTACACCTTC,CASSHGQGVLNGYTF
TRBJ1-4,TRBV6-1,TRBD1,.,TGTGCCAGCAGTGAAGCTTGGGGGACAGGTTATGAAAAACTGTTTTTT,CASSEAWGTGYEKLFF
TRBJ1-5,TRBV19,TRBD1,.,TGTGCCAGTAGTAGTACCGGGACAGGGGCCCAGCCCCAGCATTTT,CASSSTGTGAQPQHF
TRBJ2-5,TRBV12-3/TRBV12-4,.,.,TGTGCCAGCAGTCCCCTCATCCGGGAGACCCAGTACTTC,CASSPLIRETQYF
TRBJ1-1,TRBV10-1,TRBD1,.,TGCGCCAGCAGCCTGGGACAGATGAACACTGAAGCTTTCTTT,CASSLGQMNTEAFF
TRBJ1-5,TRBV3-1/TRBV3-2,.,many,TGTGCCAGCAGCCCGACAGTGAATCAGCCCCAGCATTTT,CASSPTVNQPQHF
TRBJ1-1,TRBV29-1,.,once,TGCAGCGTTGACGGGGGGTTTTTTGACACTGAAGCTTTCTTT,CSVDGGFFDTEAFF
TRBJ2-3,TRBV5-1,.,.,TGCGCCAGCAGCTTAGGACAGACAGATACGCAGTATTTT,CASSLGQTDTQYF
TRBJ1-4,TRBV24-1,TRBD1,.,TGTGCCACCAGTGATTTCCCCCGGGACAGGGGTCGTGAAAAACTGTTTTTT,CATSDFPRDRGREKLFF
TRBJ1-5,TRBV2,.,.,TGTGCCAGCAGTGTCCAGGGGCAAAATCAGCCCCAGCATTTT,CASSVQGQNQPQHF
TRBJ1-3,TRBV6-1,.,.,TGTGCCAGCAGTGAAGTCTTGGCGTGGCAGGGTGGGAACACCATATATTTT,CASSEVLAWQGGNTIYF
TRBJ1-5,TRBV24-1,.,.,TGTGCCACCAGTGATGCCCGATCCGCAGGGCAGCCCCAGCATTTT,CATSDARSAGQPQHF
TRBJ2-3,TRBV10-3,.,.,TGTGCCATCAGCCAGGCTGGGGATACGCAGTATTTT,CAISQAGDTQYF
TRBJ1-3,TRBV19,.,.,TGTGCCAGTAGTATGGGTTCCGGGGGAAACACCATATATTTT,CASSMGSGGNTIYF
TRBJ1-6,TRBV5-1,TRBD1,.,TGCGCCAGCAGCTCCGAACCGGGACAGGGAAATTCACCCCTCCACTTT,CASSSEPGQGNSPLHF
TRBJ1-3,TRBV3-1/TRBV3-2,.,.,TGTGCCAGCAGCCAAGATACGGAGCTTGGAAACACCATATATTTT,CASSQDTELGNTIYF
TRBJ1-1,TRBV5-1,.,.,TGCGCCAGCAGCTGGGAAGGGGCAGTCACTGAAGCTTTCTTT,CASSWEGAVTEAFF
TRBJ1-2,TRBV20-1,.,.,TGCAGTGCTAGTAGAGTCACGGACTATGGCTACACCTTC,CSASRVTDYGYTF
TRBJ1-1,TRBV30,.,.,TGTGCCTGGAAAGGGGATTTGAACACTGAAGCTTTCTTT,CAWKGDLNTEAFF
TRBJ1-2,TRBV1,.,.,TGCACCAGCAGCCAAGATACAGGGGGCGTCTATGGCTACACCTTC,CTSSQDTGGVYGYTF
TRBJ2-1,TRBV7-9,TRBD2,.,TGTGCCACCCAAGCGGGGGGTTACAATGAGCAGTTCTTC,CATQAGGYNEQFF
TRBJ1-2,TRBV6-1,.,.,TGTGCCAGCAGTGAAATGTTTTACAGCAGGGTCGGCTACACCTTC,CASSEMFYSRVGYTF
TRBJ1-1,TRBV19,.,.,TGTGCCAGTAGTATCAGGGTTCAAGCTTTCTTT,CASSIRVQAFF
TRBJ2-1,TRBV3-1/TRBV3-2,TRBD1,.,TGTGCCAGCAGCCAAGATTTATGGGGACAGGGGGCTAGCAATGAGCAGTTCTTC,CASSQDLWGQGASNEQFF
TRBJ2-2,TRBV6-5,TRBD1,.,TGTGCCAGCAGATATTACAGGGGCGACACCGGGGAGCTGTTTTTT,CASRYYRGDTGELFF
TRBJ2-1,TRBV7-2,TRBD2,.,TGTGCCAGCATGCTAGCGGGGGGGGGCTCCTACAATGAGCAGTTCTTC,CASMLAGGGSYNEQFF
TRBJ2-7,TRBV10-1,TRBD2,.,TGCGCCAGCAGTGAGTCGCGGGGGAAAGACGAGCAGTACTTC,CASSESRGKDEQYF
TRBJ1-1,TRBV23-1,.,.,TGCGCCAGCAGTCAATCTTACGGACAGTCTGGGGACACTGAAGCTTTCTTT,CASSQSYGQSGDTEAFF
TRBJ1-4,TRBV27,TRBD1,.,TGTGCCAGCAGTTTATTCAAGGGGGCCGGAAAACTGTTTTTT,CASSLFKGAGKLFF
TRBJ2-3,TRBV2,.,.,TGTGCCAGCAGTAGGGGCCAGACTGCCACAGATACGCAGTATTTT,CASSRGQTATDTQYF
TRBJ2-2,TRBV12-3/TRBV12-4,TRBD1,.,TGTGCCAGCAGCCCCGGACAGGGTGGGGAGCTGTTTTTT,CASSPGQGGELFF
TRBJ1-5,TRBV7-4,TRBD1,.,TGTGCCAGCAGCTGGGTAAAGACAGGGGGAGGCAATCAGCCCCAGCATTTT,CASSWVKTGGGNQPQHF
TRBJ1-1,TRBV9,.,once,TGTGCCAGCAGCCCCGGCAGGTTACACACTGAAGCTTTCTTT,CASSPGRLHTEAFF
TRBJ2-1,TRBV24-1,TRBD1,.,TGTGCCACCAGCCTGACAGGGGGGGACCAAAATGAGCAGTTCTTC,CATSLTGGDQNEQFF
TRBJ1-5,TRBV6-4,.,.,TGTGCCAGCAGTGGGGGAAAACTAGGGGGTAATCAGCCCCAGCATTTT,CASSGGKLGGNQPQHF
TRBJ2-7,TRBV5-1,TRBD2,.,TGCGCCAGCAGCTTGGACAGCTCAGCGGGATACGAGCAGTACTTC,CASSLDSSAGYEQYF
TRBJ1-6,TRBV5-1,TRBD1,.,TGCGCCAGCAGCCCAGACAGGGCCAATTCACCCCTCCACTTT,CASSPDRANSPLHF
TRBJ1-2,TRBV25-1,TRBD1,.,TGTGCCAGCAGTGAAGCCGGGACAGGGGGCGGCTACACCTTC,CASSEAGTGGGYTF
TRBJ1-5,TRBV7-8,.,.,TGTGCCAGCAGCTTAGCAGGGGGAAATCAGCCCCAGCATTTT,CASSLAGGNQPQHF
TRBJ1-2,TRBV5-6,.,.,TGTGCCAGCAGCTCTAGGATTTATGGCTACACCTTC,CASSSRIYGYTF
TRBJ2-1,TRBV13,TRBD2,.,TGTGCCAGCAGCTTACCGTTGACTAGCACTAACAATGAGCAGTTCTTC,CASSLPLTSTNNEQFF
TRBJ1-1,TRBV10-3,.,.,TGTGCCATCAGTGTACAGAAGGCTTTCTTT,CAISVQKAFF
TRBJ1-5,TRBV18,.,.,TGTGCCAGCTCGACAACCAGGGGAGGCAATCAGCCCCAGCATTTT,CASSTTRGGNQPQHF
TRBJ1-1,TRBV20-1,.,.,TGCAGTGCTAGTGTCAGGCCGAACACTGAAGCTTTCTTT,CSASVRPNTEAFF
TRBJ2-1,TRBV7-9,TRBD1,.,TGTGCCAGCAGCCAGGGACAGGGAAGGCAGTTCTTC,CASSQGQGRQFF
TRBJ1-2,TRBV24-1,.,.,TGTGCCACCAGTGATTGGAGGTTAAACTATGGCTACACCTTC,CATSDWRLNYGYTF
TRBJ1-2,TRBV4-1,TRBD1,.,TGCGCCAGCAGCCAATCGAGTCTGACAGGGTACTATGGCTACACCTTC,CASSQSSLTGYYGYTF
TRBJ2-3,TRBV4-1,.,.,TGCGCCAGCAGCCAAGATGCTCCCGGGACTTATAGCACAGATACGCAGTATTTT,CASSQDAPGTYSTDTQYF
TRBJ2-7,TRBV5-1,.,.,TGCGCCAGCAGCTTAGCGGCCCCCGGCGCCGAGCAGTACTTC,CASSLAAPGAEQYF
TRBJ2-7,TRBV19,TRBD2,.,TGTGCCAGTAGTATAAGGTTCGGCGGGGGCTACGAGCAGTACTTC,CASSIRFGGGYEQYF
TRBJ2-5,TRBV6-5,.,.,TGTGCCAGCAGTTACTCGGGCGCAGTCCAAGAGACCCAGTACTTC,CASSYSGAVQETQYF
TRBJ1-4,TRBV20-1,.,.,TGCAGTGCTAAACAGAATGAAAAACTGTTTTTT,CSAKQNEKLFF
TRBJ1-1,TRBV7-9,.,.,TGTGCCAGCAGCTTACAAACTGTGCTGAACACTGAAGCTTTCTTT,CASSLQTVLNTEAFF
TRBJ1-2,TRBV27,.,.,TGTGCCAGCAGTTTATCCGGGTATGAGGGCTACACCTTC,CASSLSGYEGYTF
TRBJ2-1,TRBV4-1,.,.,TGCGCCAGCAGCCAAGTAGTCAGGGTTGAGCAGTTCTTC,CASSQVVRVEQFF
TRBJ2-3,TRBV15,.,.,TGTGCCACCAGCAGAGGATCTGTAGGGGCAGATACGCAGTATTTT,CATSRGSVGADTQYF
TRBJ2-2,TRBV7-7,.,few,TGTGCCAGCGTATCTTCAGGGGGGCCGAACACCGGGGAGCTGTTTTTT,CASVSSGGPNTGELFF